This TCR beta chain was obtained from a study of cytomegalovirus exposure and HLA in healthy donors. A multiplex PCR was run with 60 Vbeta primers and 13 Jbeta primers. The assay was immunoSEQ multiplex PCR, and TCRdb's table has in-frame clones only and misses some. The data contain approximately 140,000 clones, 60% to 80% of them singletons. The CDR3 consists of 17 residues. Per germline, CDR1 SQVTM and CDR2 ANQGSEA. V shed 5 bases, J shed 2 bases, and the junction held 15 bases outside the gene matches. Sequencing input: PBMCs. This clonotype was sampled from a man aged 40-50 years in good health and CMV-seronegative. V is TRBV29-1 and J is TRBJ1-3, with 7 bases fitting TRBD1. For the CDR3, the DNA is TGCAGCGTTATCATACTTGACAGGGAAGGTCCTGGAAACACCATATATTTT. This codes for CSVIILDREGPGNTIYF.